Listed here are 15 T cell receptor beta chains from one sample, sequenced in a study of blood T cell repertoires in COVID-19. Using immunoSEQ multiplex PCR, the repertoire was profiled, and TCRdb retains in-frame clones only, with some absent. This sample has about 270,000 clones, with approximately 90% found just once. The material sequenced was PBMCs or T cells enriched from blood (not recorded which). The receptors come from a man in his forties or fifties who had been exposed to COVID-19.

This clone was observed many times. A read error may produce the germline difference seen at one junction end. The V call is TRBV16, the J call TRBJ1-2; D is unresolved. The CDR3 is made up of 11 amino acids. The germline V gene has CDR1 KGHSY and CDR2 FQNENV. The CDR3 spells CASSQLTIRAF. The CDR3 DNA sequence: TGTGCCAGCAGCCAACTTACTATTCGGGCCTTC.

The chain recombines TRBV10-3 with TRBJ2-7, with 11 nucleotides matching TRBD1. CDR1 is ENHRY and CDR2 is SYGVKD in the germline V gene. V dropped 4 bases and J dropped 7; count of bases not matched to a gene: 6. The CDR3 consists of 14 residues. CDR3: CAISARTGGFEQYF. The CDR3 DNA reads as TGTGCCATCAGTGCCCGGACAGGGGGCTTTGAGCAGTACTTC.

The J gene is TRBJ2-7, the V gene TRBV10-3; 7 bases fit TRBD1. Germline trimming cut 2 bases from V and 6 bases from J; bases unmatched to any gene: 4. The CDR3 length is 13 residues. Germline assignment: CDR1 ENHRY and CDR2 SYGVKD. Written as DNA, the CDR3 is TGTGCCATCAGTGAGCTAACAGGGGCCGAGCAGTACTTC. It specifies CAISELTGAEQYF.

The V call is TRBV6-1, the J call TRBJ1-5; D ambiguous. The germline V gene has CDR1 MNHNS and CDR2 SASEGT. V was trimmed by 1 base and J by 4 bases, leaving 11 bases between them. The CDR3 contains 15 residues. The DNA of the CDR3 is TGTGCCAGCAGTGAAGATCCCACACCTAATCAGCCCCAGCATTTT. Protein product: CASSEDPTPNQPQHF.

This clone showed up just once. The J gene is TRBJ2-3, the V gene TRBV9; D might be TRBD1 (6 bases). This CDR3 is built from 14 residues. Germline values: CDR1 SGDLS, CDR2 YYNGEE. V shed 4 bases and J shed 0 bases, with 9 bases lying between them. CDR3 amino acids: CASSKQGSTDTQYF. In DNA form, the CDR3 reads TGTGCCAGCAGCAAACAGGGTAGCACAGATACGCAGTATTTT. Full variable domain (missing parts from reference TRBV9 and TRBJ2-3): DSGVTQTPKHLITATGQRVTLRCSPRSGDLSVYWYQQSLDQGLQFLIQYYNGEERAKGNILERFSAQQFPDLHSELNLSSLELGDSALYFCASSKQGSTDTQYFGPGTRLTVL.

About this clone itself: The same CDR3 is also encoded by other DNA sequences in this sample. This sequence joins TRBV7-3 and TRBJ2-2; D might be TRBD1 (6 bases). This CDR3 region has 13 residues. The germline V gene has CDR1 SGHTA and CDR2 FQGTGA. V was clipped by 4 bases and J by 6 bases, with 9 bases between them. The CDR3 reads CASSSPGAGELFF. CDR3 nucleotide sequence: TGTGCCAGCAGCTCCCCAGGGGCCGGGGAGCTGTTTTTT.

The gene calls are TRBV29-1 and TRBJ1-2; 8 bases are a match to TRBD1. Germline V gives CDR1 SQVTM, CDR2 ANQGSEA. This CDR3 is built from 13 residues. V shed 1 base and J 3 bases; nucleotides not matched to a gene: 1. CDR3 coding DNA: TGCAGCGTTGAAGCACAGGGGGACTATGGCTACACCTTC. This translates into CSVEAQGDYGYTF.

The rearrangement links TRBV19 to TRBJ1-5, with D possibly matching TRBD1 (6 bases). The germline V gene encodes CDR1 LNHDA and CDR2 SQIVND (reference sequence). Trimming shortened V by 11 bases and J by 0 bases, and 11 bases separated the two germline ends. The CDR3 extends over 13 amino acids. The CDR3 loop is CAGGQYSNQPQHF. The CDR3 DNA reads TGTGCCGGAGGACAGTATAGCAATCAGCCCCAGCATTTT.

CDR3 amino acids: CASGPPSGRAGYIQYF. CDR3 sequence (DNA): TGTGCTAGTGGTCCCCCTAGCGGGAGGGCCGGGTACATTCAGTACTTC. This sequence joins TRBV12-5 and TRBJ2-4; 12 nucleotides line up with TRBD2. Germline V CDR1 and CDR2: LGHNT, FRNRAP. The CDR3 sequence is 16 residues long. J was trimmed by 8 bases and V by 5 bases; bases with no gene match: 10.

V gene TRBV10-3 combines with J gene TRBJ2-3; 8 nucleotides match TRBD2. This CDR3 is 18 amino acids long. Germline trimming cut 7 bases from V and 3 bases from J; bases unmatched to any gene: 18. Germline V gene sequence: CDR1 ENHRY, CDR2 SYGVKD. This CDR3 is CAITGGGGSGTLTDTQYF. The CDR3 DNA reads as TGTGCCATCACTGGCGGAGGGGGTAGCGGGACATTAACAGATACGCAGTATTTT.

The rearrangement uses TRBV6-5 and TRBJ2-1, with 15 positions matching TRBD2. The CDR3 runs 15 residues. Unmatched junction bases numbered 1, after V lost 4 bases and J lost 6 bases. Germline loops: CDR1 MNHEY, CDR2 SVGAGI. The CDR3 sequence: CASSWGLAGGNEQFF. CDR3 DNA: TGTGCCAGCAGTTGGGGACTAGCGGGAGGCAATGAGCAGTTCTTC.

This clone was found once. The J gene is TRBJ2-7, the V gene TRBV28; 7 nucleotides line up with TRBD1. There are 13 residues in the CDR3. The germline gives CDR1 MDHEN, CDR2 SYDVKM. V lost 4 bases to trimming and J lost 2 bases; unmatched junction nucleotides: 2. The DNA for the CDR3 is TGTGCCAGCAGTTATGGGACAGCCTACGAGCAGTACTTC. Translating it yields CASSYGTAYEQYF.

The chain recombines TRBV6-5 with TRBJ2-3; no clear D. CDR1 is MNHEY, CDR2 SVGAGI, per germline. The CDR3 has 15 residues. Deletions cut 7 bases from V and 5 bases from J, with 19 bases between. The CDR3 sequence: CASNRRPSAQDTQYF. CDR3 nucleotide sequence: TGTGCCAGCAACCGCAGGCCTTCCGCACAAGATACGCAGTATTTT.

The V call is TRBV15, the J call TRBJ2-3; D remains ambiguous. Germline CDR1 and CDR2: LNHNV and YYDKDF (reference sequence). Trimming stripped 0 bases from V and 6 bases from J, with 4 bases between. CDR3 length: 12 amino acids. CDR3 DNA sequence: TGTGCCACCAGCAGAGACCGGGATACGCAGTATTTT. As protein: CATSRDRDTQYF.

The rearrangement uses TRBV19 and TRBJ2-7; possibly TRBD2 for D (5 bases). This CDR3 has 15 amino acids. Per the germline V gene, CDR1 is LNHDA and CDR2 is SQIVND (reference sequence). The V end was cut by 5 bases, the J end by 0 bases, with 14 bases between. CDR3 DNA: TGTGCCAGTAGTCCGTTTCCGGGAACCTCCTACGAGCAGTACTTC. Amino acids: CASSPFPGTSYEQYF.